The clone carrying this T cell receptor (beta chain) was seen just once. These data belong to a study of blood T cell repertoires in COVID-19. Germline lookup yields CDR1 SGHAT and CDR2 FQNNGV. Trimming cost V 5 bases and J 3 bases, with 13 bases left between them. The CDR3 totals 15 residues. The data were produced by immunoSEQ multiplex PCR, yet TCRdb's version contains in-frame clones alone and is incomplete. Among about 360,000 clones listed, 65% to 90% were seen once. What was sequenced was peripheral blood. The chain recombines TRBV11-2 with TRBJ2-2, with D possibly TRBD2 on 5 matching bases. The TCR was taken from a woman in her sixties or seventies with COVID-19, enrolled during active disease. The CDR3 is CASSPLAGDTGELFF. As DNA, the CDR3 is TGTGCCAGCAGCCCGCTTGCCGGGGACACCGGGGAGCTGTTTTTT.